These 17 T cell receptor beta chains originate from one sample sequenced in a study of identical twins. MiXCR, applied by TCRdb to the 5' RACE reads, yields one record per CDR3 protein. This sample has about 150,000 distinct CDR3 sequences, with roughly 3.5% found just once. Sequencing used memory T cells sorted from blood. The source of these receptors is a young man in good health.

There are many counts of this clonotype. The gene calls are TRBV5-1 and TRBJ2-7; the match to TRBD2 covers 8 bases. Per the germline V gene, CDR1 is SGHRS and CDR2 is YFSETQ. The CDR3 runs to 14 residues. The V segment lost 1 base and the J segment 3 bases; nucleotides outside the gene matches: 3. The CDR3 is CASSLSGGNYEQYF. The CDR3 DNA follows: TGCGCCAGCAGCTTGAGCGGGGGAAACTACGAGCAGTACTTC.

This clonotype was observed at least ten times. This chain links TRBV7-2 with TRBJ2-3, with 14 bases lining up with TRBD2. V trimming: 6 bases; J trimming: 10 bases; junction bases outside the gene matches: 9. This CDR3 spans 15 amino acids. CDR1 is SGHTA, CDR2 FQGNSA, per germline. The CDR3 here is CASRQGLAGVGAQYF. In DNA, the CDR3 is TGTGCCAGCAGACAGGGACTAGCGGGAGTTGGCGCGCAGTATTTT.

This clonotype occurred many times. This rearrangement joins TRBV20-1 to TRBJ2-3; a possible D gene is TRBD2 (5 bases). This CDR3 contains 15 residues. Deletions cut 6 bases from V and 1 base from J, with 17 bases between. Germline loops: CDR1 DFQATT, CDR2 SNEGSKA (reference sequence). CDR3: CSATAKKRGTDTQYF. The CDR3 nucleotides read TGCAGTGCCACGGCTAAAAAGAGGGGCACAGATACGCAGTATTTT.

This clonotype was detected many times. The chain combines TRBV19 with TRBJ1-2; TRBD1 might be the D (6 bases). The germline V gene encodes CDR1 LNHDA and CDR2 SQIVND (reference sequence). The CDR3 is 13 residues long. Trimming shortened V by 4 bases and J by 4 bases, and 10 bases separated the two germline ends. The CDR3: CASSTRGVYGYTF. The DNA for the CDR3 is TGTGCCAGTAGTACCAGGGGCGTCTATGGCTACACCTTC.

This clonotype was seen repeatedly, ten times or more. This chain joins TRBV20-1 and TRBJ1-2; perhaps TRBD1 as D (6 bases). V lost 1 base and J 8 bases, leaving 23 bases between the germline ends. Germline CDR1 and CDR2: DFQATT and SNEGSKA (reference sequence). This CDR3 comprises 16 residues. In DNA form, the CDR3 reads TGCAGTGCTAGAGGGGGGCCCGGGAGGGGAGCACAGGGCTACACCTTC. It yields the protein CSARGGPGRGAQGYTF.

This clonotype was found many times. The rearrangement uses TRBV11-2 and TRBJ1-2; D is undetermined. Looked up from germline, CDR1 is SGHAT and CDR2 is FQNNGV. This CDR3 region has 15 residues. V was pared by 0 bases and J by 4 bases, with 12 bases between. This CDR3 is CASSLDLGGIYGYTF. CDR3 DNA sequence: TGTGCCAGCAGCTTAGATCTAGGCGGAATCTATGGCTACACCTTC.

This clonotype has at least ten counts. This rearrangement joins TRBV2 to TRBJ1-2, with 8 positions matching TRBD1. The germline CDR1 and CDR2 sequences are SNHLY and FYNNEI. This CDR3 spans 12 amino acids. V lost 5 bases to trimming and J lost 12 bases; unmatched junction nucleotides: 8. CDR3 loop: CASSPTGENNTF. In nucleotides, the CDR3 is TGTGCCAGCAGTCCGACAGGGGAAAATAACACCTTC.

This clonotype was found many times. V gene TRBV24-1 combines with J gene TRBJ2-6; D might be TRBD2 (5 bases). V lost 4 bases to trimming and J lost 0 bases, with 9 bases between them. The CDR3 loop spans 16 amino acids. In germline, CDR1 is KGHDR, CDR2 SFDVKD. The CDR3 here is CATSDRRSSGANVLTF. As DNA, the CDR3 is TGTGCCACCAGTGACAGGAGGAGCTCTGGGGCCAACGTCCTGACTTTC.

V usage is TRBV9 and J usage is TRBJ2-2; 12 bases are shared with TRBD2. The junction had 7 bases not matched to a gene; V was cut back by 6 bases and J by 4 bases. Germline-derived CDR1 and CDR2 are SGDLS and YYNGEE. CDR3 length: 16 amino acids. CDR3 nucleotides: TGTGCCAGCACCAGGGGGGGACTAGCGGGCACCGGGGAGCTGTTTTTT. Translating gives CASTRGGLAGTGELFF.

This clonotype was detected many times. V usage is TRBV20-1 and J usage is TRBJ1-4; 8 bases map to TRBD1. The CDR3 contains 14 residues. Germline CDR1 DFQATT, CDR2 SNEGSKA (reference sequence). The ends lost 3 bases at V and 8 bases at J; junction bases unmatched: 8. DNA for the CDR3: TGCAGTGCTAGTGTGGGGACAGGCGGGGAAAAACTGTTTTTT. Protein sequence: CSASVGTGGEKLFF.

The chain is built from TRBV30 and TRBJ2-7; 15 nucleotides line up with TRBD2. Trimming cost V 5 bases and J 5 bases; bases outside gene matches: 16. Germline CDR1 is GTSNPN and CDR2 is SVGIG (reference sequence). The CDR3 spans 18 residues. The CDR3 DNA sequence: TGTGCCTGGGATACCGGGACTAGCGGGAGGTGTGAGTCGGACGAGCAGTACGTC. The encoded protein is CAWDTGTSGRCESDEQYV.

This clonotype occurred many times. The CDR3 DNA follows: TGCGCCAGCAGCTTACAGGGAATCCAGTACTTC. It codes for CASSLQGIQYF. This sequence joins TRBV5-1 and TRBJ2-7, with D perhaps TRBD1 (6 bases). In germline, CDR1 is SGHRS, CDR2 YFSETQ. The CDR3 is made up of 11 amino acids. V lost 2 bases, J lost 10 bases, and 10 bases lay in between.

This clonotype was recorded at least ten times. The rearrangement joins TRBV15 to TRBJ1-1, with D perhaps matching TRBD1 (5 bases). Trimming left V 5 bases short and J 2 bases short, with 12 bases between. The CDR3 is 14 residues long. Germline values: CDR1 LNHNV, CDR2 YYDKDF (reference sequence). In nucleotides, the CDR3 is TGTGCCACCAGCCTTGAGGGACTCAACACTGAAGCTTTCTTT. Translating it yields CATSLEGLNTEAFF.

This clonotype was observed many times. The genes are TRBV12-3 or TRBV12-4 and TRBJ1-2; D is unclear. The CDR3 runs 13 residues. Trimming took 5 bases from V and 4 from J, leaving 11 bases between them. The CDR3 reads CASSLSSLYGYTF. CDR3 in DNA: TGTGCCAGCAGTCTATCCTCTCTCTATGGCTACACCTTC.

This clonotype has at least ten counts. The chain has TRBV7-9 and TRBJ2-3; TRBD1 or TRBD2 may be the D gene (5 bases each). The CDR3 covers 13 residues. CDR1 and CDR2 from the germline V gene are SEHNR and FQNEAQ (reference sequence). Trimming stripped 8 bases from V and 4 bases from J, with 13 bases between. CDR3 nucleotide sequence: TGTGCCAGCGCCGCGGTGGGGGCAGATACGCAGTATTTT. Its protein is CASAAVGADTQYF.

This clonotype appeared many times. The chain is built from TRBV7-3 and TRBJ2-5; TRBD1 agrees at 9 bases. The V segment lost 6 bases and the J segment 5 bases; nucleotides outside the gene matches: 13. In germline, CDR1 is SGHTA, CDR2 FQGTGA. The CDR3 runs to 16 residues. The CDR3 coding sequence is TGTGCCAGCAGTAGGGAGGGACAGGGCCTAGCGGAGACCCAGTACTTC. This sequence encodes CASSREGQGLAETQYF.

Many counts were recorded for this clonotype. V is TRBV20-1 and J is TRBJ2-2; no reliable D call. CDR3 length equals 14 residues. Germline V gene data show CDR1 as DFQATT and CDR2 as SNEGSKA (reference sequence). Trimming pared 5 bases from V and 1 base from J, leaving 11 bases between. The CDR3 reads CSAQSPRNTGELFF. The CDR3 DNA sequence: TGCAGTGCTCAGTCTCCACGGAACACCGGGGAGCTGTTTTTT.